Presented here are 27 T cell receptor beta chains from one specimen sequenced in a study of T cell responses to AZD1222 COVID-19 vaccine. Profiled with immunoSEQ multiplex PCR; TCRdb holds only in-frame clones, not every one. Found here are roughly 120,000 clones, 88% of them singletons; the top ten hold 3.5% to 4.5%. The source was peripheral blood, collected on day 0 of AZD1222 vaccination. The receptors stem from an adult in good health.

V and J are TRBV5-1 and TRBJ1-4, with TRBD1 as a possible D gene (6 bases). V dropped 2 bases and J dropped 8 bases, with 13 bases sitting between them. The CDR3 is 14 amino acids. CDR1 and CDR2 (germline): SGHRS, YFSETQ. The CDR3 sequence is CASSFTGPGEKLFF. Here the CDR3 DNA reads TGCGCCAGCAGCTTTACAGGGCCGGGAGAAAAACTGTTTTTT.

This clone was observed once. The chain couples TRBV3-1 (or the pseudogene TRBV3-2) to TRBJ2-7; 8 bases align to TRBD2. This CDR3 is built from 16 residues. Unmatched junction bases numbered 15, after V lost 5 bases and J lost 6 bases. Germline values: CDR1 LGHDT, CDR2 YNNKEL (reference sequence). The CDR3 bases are TGTGCCAGCAGCTATCCTCCGGGACTAGAGGGTGCCGAGCAGTACTTC. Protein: CASSYPPGLEGAEQYF.

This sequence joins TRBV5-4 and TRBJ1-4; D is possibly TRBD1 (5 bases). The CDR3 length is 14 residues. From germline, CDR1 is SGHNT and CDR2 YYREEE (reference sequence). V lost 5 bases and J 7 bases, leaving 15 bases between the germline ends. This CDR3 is CASRNRSTGEKLFF. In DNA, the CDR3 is TGTGCCAGCAGGAACAGGAGTACGGGTGAAAAACTGTTTTTT.

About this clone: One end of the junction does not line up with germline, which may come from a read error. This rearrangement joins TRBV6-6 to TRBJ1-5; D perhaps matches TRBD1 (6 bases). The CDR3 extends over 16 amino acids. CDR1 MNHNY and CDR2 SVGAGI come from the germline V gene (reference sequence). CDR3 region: CASSHSRGSSNQPQHF. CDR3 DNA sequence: TGTGCCAGCAGTCACTCAAGGGGGTCTAGCAATCAGCCCCAGCATTTT.

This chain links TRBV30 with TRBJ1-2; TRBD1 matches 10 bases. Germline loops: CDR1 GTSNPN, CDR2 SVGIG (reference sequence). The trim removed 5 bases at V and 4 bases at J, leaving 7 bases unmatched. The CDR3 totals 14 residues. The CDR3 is CAWARQGATYGYTF. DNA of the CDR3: TGTGCCTGGGCGAGACAGGGGGCTACCTATGGCTACACCTTC.

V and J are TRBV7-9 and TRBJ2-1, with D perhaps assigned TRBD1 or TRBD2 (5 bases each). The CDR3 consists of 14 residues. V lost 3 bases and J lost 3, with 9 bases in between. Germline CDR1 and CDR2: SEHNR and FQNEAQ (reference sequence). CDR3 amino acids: CASSLPGSYNEQFF. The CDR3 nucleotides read TGTGCCAGCAGCTTGCCAGGGAGCTACAATGAGCAGTTCTTC.

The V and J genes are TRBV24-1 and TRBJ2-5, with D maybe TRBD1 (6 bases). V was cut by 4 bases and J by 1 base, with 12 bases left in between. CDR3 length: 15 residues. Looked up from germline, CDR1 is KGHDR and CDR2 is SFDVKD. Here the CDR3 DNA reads TGTGCCACCAGTGACACCCACAGGGCCCAAGAGACCCAGTACTTC. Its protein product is CATSDTHRAQETQYF.

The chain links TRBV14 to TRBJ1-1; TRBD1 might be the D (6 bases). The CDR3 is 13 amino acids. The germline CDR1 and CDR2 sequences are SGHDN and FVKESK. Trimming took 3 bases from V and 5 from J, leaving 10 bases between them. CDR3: CASSQDQGTEAFF. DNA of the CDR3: TGTGCCAGCAGCCAGGACCAGGGGACTGAAGCTTTCTTT.

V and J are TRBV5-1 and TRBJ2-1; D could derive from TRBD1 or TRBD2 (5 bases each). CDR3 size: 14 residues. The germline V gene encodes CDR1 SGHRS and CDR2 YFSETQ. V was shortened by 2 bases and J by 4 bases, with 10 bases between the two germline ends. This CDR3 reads CASSLGTEYNEQFF. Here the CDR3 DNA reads TGCGCCAGCAGCTTAGGGACGGAGTACAATGAGCAGTTCTTC.

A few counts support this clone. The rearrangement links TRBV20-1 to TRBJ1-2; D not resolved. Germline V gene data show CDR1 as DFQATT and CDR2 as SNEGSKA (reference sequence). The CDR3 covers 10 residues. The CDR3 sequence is CFPGLYGYTF. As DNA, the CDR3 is TGCTTCCCGGGCCTCTATGGCTACACCTTC.

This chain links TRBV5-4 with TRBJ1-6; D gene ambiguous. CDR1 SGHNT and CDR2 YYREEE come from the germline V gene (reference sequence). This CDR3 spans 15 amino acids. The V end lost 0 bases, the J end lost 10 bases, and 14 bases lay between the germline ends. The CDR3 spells CASSLVGVGRSPLHF. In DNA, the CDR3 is TGTGCCAGCAGCTTGGTCGGGGTTGGGAGATCACCCCTCCACTTT.

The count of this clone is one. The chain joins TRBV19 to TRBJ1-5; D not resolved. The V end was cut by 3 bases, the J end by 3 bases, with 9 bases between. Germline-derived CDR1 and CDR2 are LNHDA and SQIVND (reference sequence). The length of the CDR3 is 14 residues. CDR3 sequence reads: CASSILRDNQPQHF. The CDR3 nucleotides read TGTGCCAGTAGTATTCTTCGGGACAATCAGCCCCAGCATTTT.

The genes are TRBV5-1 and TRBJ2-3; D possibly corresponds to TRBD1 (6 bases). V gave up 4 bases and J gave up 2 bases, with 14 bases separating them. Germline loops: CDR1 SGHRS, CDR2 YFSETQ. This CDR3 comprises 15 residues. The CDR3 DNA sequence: TGCGCCAGCAGCCTGAACGAGGGGGACACAGATACGCAGTATTTT. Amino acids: CASSLNEGDTDTQYF.

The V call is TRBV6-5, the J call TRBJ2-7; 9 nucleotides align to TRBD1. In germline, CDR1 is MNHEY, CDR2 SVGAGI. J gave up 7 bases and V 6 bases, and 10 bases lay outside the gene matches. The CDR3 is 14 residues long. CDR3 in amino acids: CASSGRGQGGEQYF. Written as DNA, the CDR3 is TGTGCCAGCAGCGGGCGGGGACAGGGAGGTGAGCAGTACTTC.

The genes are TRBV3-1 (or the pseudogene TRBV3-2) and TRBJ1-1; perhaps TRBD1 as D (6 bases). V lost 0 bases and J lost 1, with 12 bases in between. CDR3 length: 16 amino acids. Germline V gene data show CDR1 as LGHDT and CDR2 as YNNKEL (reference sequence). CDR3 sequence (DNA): TGTGCCAGCAGCCAAGATCGTCGGGGGGCGAACACTGAAGCTTTCTTT. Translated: CASSQDRRGANTEAFF.

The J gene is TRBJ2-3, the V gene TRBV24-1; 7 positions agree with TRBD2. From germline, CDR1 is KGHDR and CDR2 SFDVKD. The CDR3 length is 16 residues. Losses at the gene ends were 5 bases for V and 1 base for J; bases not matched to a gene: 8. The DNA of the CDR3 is TGTGCCACCAGTGCCTATGGGAGGGGCGGCACAGATACGCAGTATTTT. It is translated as CATSAYGRGGTDTQYF.

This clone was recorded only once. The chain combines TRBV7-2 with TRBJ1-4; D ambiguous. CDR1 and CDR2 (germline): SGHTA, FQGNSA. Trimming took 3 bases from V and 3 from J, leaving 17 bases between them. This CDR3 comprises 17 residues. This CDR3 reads CASSFPPGGVSNEKLFF. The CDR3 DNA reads TGTGCCAGCAGCTTTCCCCCAGGAGGCGTTTCTAATGAAAAACTGTTTTTT.

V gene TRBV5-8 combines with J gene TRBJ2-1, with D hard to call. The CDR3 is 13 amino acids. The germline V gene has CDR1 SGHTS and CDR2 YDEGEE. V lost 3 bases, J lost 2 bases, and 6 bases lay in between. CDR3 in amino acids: CASSSDTYNEQFF. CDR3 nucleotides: TGTGCCAGCAGCTCCGATACCTACAATGAGCAGTTCTTC.

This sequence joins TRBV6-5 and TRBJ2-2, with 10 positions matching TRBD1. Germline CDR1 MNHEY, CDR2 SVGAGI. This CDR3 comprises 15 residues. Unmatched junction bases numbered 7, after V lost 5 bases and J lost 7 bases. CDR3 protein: CASSTGQGLIGELFF. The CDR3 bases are TGTGCCAGCAGTACGGGACAGGGGCTAATCGGGGAGCTGTTTTTT.

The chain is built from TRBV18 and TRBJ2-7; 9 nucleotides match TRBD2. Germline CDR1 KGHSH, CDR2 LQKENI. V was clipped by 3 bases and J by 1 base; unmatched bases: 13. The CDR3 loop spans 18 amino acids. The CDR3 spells CASSPRLAGLPNSYEQYF. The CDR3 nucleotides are TGTGCCAGCTCACCCCGGCTAGCGGGGCTCCCGAATTCCTACGAGCAGTACTTC.

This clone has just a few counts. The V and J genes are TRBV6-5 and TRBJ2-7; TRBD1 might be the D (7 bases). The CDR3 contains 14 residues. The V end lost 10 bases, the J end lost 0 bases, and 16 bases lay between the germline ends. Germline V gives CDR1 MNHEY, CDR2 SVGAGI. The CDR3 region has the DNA TGTGCCACCCGCGGGGCAGGGGGCTCCTACGAGCAGTACTTC. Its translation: CATRGAGGSYEQYF.

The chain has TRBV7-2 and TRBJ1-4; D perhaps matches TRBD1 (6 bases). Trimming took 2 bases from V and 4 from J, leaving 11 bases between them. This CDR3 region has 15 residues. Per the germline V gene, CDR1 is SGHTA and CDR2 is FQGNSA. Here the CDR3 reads CASSLLGRGNEKLFF. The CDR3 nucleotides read TGTGCCAGCAGCTTATTGGGCAGGGGTAATGAAAAACTGTTTTTT.

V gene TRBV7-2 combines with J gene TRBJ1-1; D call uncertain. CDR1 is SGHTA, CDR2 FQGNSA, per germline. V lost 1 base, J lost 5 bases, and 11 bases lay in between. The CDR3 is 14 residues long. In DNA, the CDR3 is TGTGCCAGCAGCTTAGTAGGGTTAGGGACTGAAGCTTTCTTT. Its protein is CASSLVGLGTEAFF.

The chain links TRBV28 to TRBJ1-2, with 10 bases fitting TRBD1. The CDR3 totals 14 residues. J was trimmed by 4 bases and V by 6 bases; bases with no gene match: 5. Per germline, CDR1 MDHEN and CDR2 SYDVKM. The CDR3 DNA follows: TGTGCCAGCAGGGGACAGGGGTTGGGCTATGGCTACACCTTC. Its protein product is CASRGQGLGYGYTF.

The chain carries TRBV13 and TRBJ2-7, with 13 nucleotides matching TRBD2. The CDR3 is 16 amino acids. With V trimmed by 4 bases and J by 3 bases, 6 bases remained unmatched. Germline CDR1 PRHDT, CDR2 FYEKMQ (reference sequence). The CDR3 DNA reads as TGTGCCAGCAGCTCCGGACTAGCGGGAGTACTCTACGAGCAGTACTTC. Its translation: CASSSGLAGVLYEQYF. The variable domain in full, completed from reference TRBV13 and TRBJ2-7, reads AAGVIQSPRHLIKEKRETATLKCYPIPRHDTVYWYQQGPGQDPQFLISFYEKMQSDKGSIPDRFSAQQFSDYHSELNMSSLELGDSALYFCASSSGLAGVLYEQYFGPGTRLTVT.

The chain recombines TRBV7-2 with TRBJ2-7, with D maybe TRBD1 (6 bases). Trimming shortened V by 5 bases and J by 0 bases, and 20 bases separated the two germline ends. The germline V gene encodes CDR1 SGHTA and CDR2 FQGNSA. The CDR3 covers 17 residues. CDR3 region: CASSPPPQGSFSYEQYF. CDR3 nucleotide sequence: TGTGCCAGCAGCCCCCCCCCACAGGGTTCCTTCTCCTACGAGCAGTACTTC.

Here the CDR3 DNA reads TGTGCCAGCACCGGGACAGGGGGCTCTGGAAACACCATATATTTT. Translation: CASTGTGGSGNTIYF. This chain links TRBV6-4 with TRBJ1-3; 11 bases agree with TRBD1. The V segment lost 7 bases and the J segment 0 bases; nucleotides outside the gene matches: 2. This CDR3 has 15 amino acids. CDR1 MRHNA and CDR2 SNTAGT come from the germline V gene.